This TCR beta chain is from a study of human versus mouse CDR3 diversity and MHC coevolution. Clones were sequenced by immunoSEQ multiplex PCR, and TCRdb holds only the in-frame ones, with some missing. The table lists 75,000 to 90,000 clones, around 93% of them singletons. Germline trimming cut 3 bases from V and 2 bases from J; bases unmatched to any gene: 5. The CDR3 runs to 16 residues. Germline V lookup: CDR1 SEHNR, CDR2 FQNEAQ (reference sequence). The material sequenced was naive CD4+ T cells from blood. Subset described: CD45RO-negative CD62L-positive naive CD4 T cells. The sequence was collected from a person aged 30-70 years in good health. This chain connects TRBV7-9 to TRBJ1-5, with TRBD1 identical over 9 bases. Written as DNA, the CDR3 is TGTGCCAGCAGCTTGGGGACAGGGAACGGCAATCAGCCCCAGCATTTT. It encodes CASSLGTGNGNQPQHF.